This TCR beta chain was recovered during a study of cytomegalovirus exposure and HLA in healthy donors. The overall study: The roughly 100 million unique TCR beta sequences, from roughly 170 million T cells, were found by an earlier analysis.

This clone has only a few counts. A read error may produce the germline difference seen at one junction end. This PCR relied on a set of 60 Vbeta primers and 13 Jbeta primers. Using immunoSEQ multiplex PCR, the repertoire was profiled, and TCRdb retains in-frame clones only, with some absent. The table has roughly 150,000 clones, about four fifths seen once; the top ten hold around 8%. CDR1 is MNHEY and CDR2 is SMNVEV in the germline V gene (reference sequence). The CDR3 contains 17 residues. This TCR was sampled from a male donor in good health and CMV-seropositive. Sequencing was performed on PBMCs. The chain has TRBV27 and TRBJ1-4, with 7 bases lining up with TRBD1. The CDR3 loop reads CASRYRGGVGSKEKLFF. As DNA, the CDR3 is TGTGCCAGCAGGTACAGGGGTGGAGTAGGATCTAAGGAAAAACTGTTTTTT. Looking up the rest from reference TRBV27 and TRBJ1-4 gives the full variable domain: EAQVTQNPRYLITVTGKKLTVTCSQNMNHEYMSWYRQDPGLGLRQIYYSMNVEVTDKGDVPEGYKVSRKEKRNFPLILESPSPNQTSLYFCASRYRGGVGSKEKLFFGSGTQLSVL.